This T cell receptor beta chain was retrieved from a study of cytomegalovirus exposure and HLA in healthy donors. Comment on this clone: Its antigen is as yet unknown.

J lost 9 bases, V lost 2 bases, and 7 bases had no gene match. The CDR3 contains 15 residues. CDR1 is WNHNN and CDR2 is SYGVQD in the germline V gene (reference sequence). General study findings and limits: Specific recognition of CMV antigens was confirmed in vitro for a few chains (all CMV-associated). Later work showed greater clonal expansion in HLA-associated TCR beta chains than in equally common others. The study found most TCR sequences rare, yet found some public TCRs in many donors.

The PCR employed 60 Vbeta primers together with 13 Jbeta primers. The data were produced by immunoSEQ multiplex PCR, yet TCRdb's version contains in-frame clones alone and is incomplete. This table lists about 200,000 clones. This chain uses TRBV10-1 with TRBJ2-1; 10 bases map to TRBD2. This clonotype originated in a man aged 25 to 40 in good health and CMV-seronegative. Material: PBMCs. The CDR3 bases are TGCGCCAGCAGTGAGACTAGCGGGATAAGGGGTGAGCAGTTCTTC. This codes for CASSETSGIRGEQFF.